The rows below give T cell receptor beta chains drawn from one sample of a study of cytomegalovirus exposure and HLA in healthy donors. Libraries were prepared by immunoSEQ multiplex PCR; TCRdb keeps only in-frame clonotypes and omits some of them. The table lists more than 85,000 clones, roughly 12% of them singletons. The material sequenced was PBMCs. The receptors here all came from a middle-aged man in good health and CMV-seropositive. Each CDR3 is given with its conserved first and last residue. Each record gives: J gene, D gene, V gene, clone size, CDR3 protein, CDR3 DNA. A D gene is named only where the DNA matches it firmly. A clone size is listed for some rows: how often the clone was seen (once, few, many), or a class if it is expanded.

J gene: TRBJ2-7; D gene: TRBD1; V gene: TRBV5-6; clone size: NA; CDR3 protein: CASSLKGASFSEQYF; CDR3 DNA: TGTGCCAGCAGCTTGAAGGGGGCCTCGTTTTCCGAGCAGTACTTC
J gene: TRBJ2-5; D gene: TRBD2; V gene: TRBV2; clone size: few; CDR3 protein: CASRGRTSSETQYF; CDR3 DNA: TGTGCCAGCAGAGGTAGGACTAGCTCAGAGACCCAGTACTTC
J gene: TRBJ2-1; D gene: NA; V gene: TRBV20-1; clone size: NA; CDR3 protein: CSAARLSEEFF; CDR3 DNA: TGCAGTGCGGCCCGGCTTAGCGAGGAGTTCTTC
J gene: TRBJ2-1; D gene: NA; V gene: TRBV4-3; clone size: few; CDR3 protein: CASSQDNGVSYNEQFF; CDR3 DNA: TGCGCCAGCAGCCAAGATAACGGAGTCTCCTACAATGAGCAGTTCTTC
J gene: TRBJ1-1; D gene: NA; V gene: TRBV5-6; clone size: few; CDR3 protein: CASSVPGLNTEAFF; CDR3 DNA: TGTGCCAGCAGCGTGCCCGGGTTGAACACTGAAGCTTTCTTT
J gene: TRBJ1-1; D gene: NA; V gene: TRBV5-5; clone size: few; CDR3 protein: CASSLVGTRSNTEAFF; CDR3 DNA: TGTGCCAGCAGCTTGGTGGGGACTAGGAGTAACACTGAAGCTTTCTTT
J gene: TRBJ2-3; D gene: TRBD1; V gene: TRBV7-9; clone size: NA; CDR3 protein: CASSRPRGTGGGDTQYF; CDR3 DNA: TGTGCCAGCAGCCGACCGAGGGGGACAGGGGGCGGAGATACGCAGTATTTT
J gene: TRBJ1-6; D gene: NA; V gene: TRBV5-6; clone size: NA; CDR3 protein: CASSLAQGTRSPLHF; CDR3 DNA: TGTGCCAGCAGCTTGGCCCAGGGAACTCGCTCACCCCTCCACTTT
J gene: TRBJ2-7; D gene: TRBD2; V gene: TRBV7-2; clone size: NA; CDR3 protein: CASSQGLAGPSYEQYF; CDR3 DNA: TGTGCCAGCAGCCAGGGACTAGCGGGACCCTCCTACGAGCAGTACTTC
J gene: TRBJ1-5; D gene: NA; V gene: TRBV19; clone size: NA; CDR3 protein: CASSLIARDFHSNQPQHF; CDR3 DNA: TGTGCCAGTAGCCTCATAGCCCGGGACTTCCATAGCAATCAGCCCCAGCATTTT
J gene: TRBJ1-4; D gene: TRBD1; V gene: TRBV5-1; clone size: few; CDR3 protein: CASSLEGQGSRKEKLFF; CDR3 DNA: TGCGCCAGCAGCTTGGAGGGACAGGGCTCGAGAAAGGAAAAACTGTTTTTT
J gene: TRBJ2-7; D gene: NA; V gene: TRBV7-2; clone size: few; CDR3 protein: CASSFGGGHEQYF; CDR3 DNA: TGTGCCAGCAGCTTTGGCGGGGGCCACGAGCAGTACTTC
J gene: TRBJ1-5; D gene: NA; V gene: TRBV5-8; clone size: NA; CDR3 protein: CASSLEVGGNQPQHF; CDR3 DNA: TGTGCCAGCAGCTTGGAAGTTGGAGGGAATCAGCCCCAGCATTTT
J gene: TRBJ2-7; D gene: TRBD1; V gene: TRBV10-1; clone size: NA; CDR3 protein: CVSSPGQGSSYEQYF; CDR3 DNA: TGCGTCAGCAGCCCCGGACAGGGTAGCTCCTACGAGCAGTACTTC
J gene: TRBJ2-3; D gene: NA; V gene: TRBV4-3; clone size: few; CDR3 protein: CASSQGSGSGTDTQYF; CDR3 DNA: TGCGCCAGCAGCCAGGGCAGCGGGTCTGGCACAGATACGCAGTATTTT
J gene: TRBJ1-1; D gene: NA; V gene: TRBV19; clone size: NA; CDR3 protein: CGNKGLWDNTEAFF; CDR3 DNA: TGTGGGAACAAGGGACTCTGGGATAACACTGAAGCTTTCTTT
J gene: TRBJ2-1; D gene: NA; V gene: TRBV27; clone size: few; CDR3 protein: CAVLVGGSSYNEQFF; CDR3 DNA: TGTGCCGTTCTCGTCGGGGGTAGCTCCTACAATGAGCAGTTCTTC
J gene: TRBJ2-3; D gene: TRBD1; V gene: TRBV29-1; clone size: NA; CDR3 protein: CSASRGRLGTDTQYF; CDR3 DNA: TGCAGCGCATCCAGGGGGCGCCTGGGCACAGATACGCAGTATTTT
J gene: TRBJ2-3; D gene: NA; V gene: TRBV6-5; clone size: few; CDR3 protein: CASSQVGRPGDTQYF; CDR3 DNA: TGTGCCAGCAGTCAAGTGGGGCGCCCGGGAGATACGCAGTATTTT
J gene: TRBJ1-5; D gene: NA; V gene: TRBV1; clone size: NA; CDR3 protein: CTSSHRHLNQPQHF; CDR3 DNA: TGCACCAGCAGCCATCGACACCTCAATCAGCCCCAGCATTTT
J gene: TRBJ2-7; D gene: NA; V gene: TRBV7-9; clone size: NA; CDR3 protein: CASSPGGAGRVVYEQYF; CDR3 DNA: TGTGCCAGCAGCCCCGGAGGGGCGGGCCGAGTGGTCTACGAGCAGTACTTC
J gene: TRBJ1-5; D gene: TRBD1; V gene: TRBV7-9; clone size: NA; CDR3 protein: CASSWGQGNQPQHF; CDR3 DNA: TGTGCCAGCAGCTGGGGACAGGGAAATCAGCCCCAGCATTTT
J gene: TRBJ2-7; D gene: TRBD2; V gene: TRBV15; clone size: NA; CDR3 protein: CATRESGRAPSYEQYF; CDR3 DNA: TGTGCCACCCGGGAGAGCGGGAGGGCACCATCCTACGAGCAGTACTTC
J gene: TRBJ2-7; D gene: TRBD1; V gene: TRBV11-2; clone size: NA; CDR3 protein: CASSPRPGQGTYEQYF; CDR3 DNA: TGTGCCAGCAGCCCCCGCCCGGGACAGGGAACGTACGAGCAGTACTTC
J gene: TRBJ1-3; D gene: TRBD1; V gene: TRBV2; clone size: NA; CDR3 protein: CASSLRQGSAGNTIYF; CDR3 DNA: TGTGCCAGCAGTCTTAGACAGGGGTCGGCTGGAAACACCATATATTTT
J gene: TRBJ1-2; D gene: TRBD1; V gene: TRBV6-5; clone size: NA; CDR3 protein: CASSYSSGGNYGYTF; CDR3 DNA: TGTGCCAGCAGTTACTCCTCAGGGGGTAACTATGGCTACACCTTC
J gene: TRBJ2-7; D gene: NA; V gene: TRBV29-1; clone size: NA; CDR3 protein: CSVGGSSTTNEQYF; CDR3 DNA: TGCAGCGTGGGGGGTAGCTCGACGACTAACGAGCAGTACTTC
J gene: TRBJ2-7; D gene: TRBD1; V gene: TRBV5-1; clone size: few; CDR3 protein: CASSPFPGSRGTYEQYF; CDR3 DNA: TGCGCCAGCAGCCCATTCCCGGGTTCCAGGGGGACCTACGAGCAGTACTTC
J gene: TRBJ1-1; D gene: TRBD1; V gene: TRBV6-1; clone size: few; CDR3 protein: CASSRIGQGRAFF; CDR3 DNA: TGTGCCAGCAGTCGTATCGGACAGGGGCGGGCTTTCTTT
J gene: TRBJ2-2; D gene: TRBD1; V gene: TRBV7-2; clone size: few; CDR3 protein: CASSPHGTGNTGELFF; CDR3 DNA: TGTGCCAGCAGCCCACACGGGACAGGGAACACCGGGGAGCTGTTTTTT
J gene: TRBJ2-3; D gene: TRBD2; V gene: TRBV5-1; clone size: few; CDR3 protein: CASSAGTSGRLDTQYF; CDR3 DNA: TGCGCCAGCAGCGCTGGGACTAGCGGGAGATTAGATACGCAGTATTTT
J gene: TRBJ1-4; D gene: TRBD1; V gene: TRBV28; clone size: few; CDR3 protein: CASSYPRTGFLNPNEKLFF; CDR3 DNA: TGTGCCAGCAGTTACCCCCGGACAGGGTTTCTCAATCCGAATGAAAAACTGTTTTTT
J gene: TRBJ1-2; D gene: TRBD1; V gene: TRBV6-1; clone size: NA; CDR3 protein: CASRPGTGGWGYTF; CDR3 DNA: TGTGCCAGCAGACCCGGGACAGGCGGATGGGGCTACACCTTC
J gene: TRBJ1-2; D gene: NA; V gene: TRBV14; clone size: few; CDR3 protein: CASSFRRGGGYTF; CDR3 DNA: TGTGCCAGCAGCTTCCGGCGGGGGGGAGGCTACACCTTC
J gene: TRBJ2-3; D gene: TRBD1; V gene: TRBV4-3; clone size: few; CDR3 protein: CASSQAVQGADTQYF; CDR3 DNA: TGCGCCAGCAGCCAAGCGGTACAGGGGGCAGATACGCAGTATTTT
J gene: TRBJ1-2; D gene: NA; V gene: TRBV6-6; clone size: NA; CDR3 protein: CASRQGGYTF; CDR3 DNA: TGTGCCAGCAGGCAGGGTGGCTACACCTTC
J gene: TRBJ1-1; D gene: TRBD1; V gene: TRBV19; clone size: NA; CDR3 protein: CASSISRDSDTEAFF; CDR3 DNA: TGTGCCAGTAGTATCTCCCGGGACAGCGACACTGAAGCTTTCTTT
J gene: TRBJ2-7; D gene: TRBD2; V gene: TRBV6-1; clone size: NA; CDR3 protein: CASRMILAGAVEQYF; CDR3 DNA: TGTGCCAGCAGGATGATTCTAGCGGGAGCTGTCGAGCAGTACTTC
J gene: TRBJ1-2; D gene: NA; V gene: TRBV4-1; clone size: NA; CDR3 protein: CASSQSNRESGYTF; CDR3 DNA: TGCGCCAGCAGCCAATCCAACAGGGAAAGCGGCTACACCTTC
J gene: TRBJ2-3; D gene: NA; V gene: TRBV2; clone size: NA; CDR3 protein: CASSERTVTDTQYF; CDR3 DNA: TGTGCCAGCAGTGAGAGGACAGTCACAGATACGCAGTATTTT
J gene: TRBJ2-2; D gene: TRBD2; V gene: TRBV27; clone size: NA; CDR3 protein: CASSLFPLAGAGELFF; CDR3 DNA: TGTGCCAGCAGTTTATTCCCCCTAGCGGGAGCCGGGGAGCTGTTTTTT
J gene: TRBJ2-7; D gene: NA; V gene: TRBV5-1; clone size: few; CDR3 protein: CASSWPRGGGDEQYF; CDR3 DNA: TGCGCCAGCAGCTGGCCCCGGGGAGGGGGGGACGAGCAGTACTTC
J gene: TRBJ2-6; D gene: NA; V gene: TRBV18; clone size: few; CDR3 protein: CASSPEAGANVLTF; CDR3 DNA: TGTGCCAGCTCACCAGAGGCTGGGGCCAACGTCCTGACTTTC
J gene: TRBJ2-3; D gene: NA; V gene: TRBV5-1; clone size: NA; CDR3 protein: CASSLRGQGGTDTQYF; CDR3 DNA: TGCGCCAGCAGCTTGCGCGGACAGGGAGGGACAGATACGCAGTATTTT
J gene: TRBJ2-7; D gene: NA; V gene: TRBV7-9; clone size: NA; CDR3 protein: CASSSQGSSYEQYF; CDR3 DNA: TGTGCCAGCAGTTCCCAGGGGAGCTCCTACGAGCAGTACTTC
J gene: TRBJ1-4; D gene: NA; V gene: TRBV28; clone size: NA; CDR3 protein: CASIRNRDSEKLFF; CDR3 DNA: TGTGCCAGCATTCGAAACAGGGATTCTGAAAAACTGTTTTTT